This T cell receptor beta chain was obtained from a study of T cell repertoires in cytomegalovirus infection. General study results and limits: Clonotypes of TCR beta that were HLA-C-restricted and CMV-specific dominated the ex vivo response.

Deletions cut 1 base from V and 11 bases from J, with 15 bases between. The germline V gene has CDR1 SGHTA and CDR2 FQGNSA. The CDR3 runs to 15 residues. A word on this clonotype: Antigen: not known.

MiXCR, applied by TCRdb to the reads, yields one record per CDR3 protein. Here the sample spans about 160,000 distinct CDR3 sequences, about 20% being singletons. The chain uses TRBV7-2 and TRBJ2-6; perhaps TRBD1 as D (6 bases). The sample here was CD8+ T cells from cultured PBMCs, taken from culture after CMV antigen stimulation. The TCR was taken from a human donor in good health (CMV status not recorded). Some clones in this sample may be carry-over from other donors' samples. The CDR3 bases are TGTGCCAGCAGCTTAGGGTATGGGGACAACGACGTCCTGACTTTC. Translation gives CASSLGYGDNDVLTF.